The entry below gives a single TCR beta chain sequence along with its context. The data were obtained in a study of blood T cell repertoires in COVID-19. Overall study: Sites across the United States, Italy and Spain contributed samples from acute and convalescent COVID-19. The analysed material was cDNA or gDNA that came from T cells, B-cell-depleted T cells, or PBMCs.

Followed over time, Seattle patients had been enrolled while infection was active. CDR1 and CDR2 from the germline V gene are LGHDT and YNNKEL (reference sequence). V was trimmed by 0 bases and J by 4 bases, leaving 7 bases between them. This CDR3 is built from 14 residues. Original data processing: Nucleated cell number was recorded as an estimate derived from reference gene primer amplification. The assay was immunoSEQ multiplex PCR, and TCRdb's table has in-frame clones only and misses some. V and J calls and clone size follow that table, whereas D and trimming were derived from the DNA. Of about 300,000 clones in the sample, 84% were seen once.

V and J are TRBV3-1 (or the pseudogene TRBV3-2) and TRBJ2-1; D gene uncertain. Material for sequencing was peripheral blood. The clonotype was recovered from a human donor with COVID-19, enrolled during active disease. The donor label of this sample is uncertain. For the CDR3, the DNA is TGTGCCAGCAGCCAAGAATCCGGGTACAATGAGCAGTTCTTC. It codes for CASSQESGYNEQFF.